The rows below give T cell receptor beta chains drawn from one sample of a study of blood T cell repertoires in COVID-19. Assay: immunoSEQ multiplex PCR; the TCRdb copy retains only in-frame clones and omits some. The table lists under 450,000 clones, around 87% of them singletons. Sequencing input: PBMCs or T cells enriched from blood (not recorded which). The source of these receptors is a man aged 25 to 40 who had recovered from COVID-19. CDR3s leave out the opening cysteine and the closing phenylalanine or tryptophan. Each record gives: V gene, J gene, CDR3 protein.

>TRBV6-2/TRBV6-3|TRBJ1-3
ASSYSWTVANSGNTIY
>TRBV4-1|TRBJ1-4
ASSPRGRDEKLF
>TRBV18|TRBJ2-2
ASSPPRVGSGELF
>TRBV3-1/TRBV3-2|TRBJ2-4
ASSQEVVGSKNIQY
>TRBV6-2/TRBV6-3|TRBJ1-1
ASSSTVNTEAF
>TRBV7-9|TRBJ1-4
ASTYNEKLF
>TRBV12-3/TRBV12-4|TRBJ1-1
ASSSLAREEAF
>TRBV11-3|TRBJ1-1
ASSLTPNTEAF
>TRBV27|TRBJ1-1
ASSTGNTEAF
>TRBV11-1|TRBJ1-2
ASSLGRVGGYT
>TRBV12-5|TRBJ1-1
ASGLVPDRGSEAF
>TRBV25-1|TRBJ1-1
ASSGTGSMNTEAF
>TRBV7-2|TRBJ2-1
ASSYGQGDNEQF
>TRBV6-5|TRBJ1-1
ASSNPPGNTEAF
>TRBV5-1|TRBJ1-1
ASSLVTGVTSEAF
>TRBV19|TRBJ2-7
ASSRQGSNEQY
>TRBV5-1|TRBJ2-7
ASSWGQGGSYEQY
>TRBV23-1|TRBJ2-7
ASSHKTGS
>TRBV29-1|TRBJ2-3
SVDRGGTDTQY
>TRBV2|TRBJ1-6
ASRIGTGNSPLH
>TRBV4-2|TRBJ1-2
ASSQDVGEGNGYT
>TRBV19|TRBJ1-2
ASSIGGTDLPF
>TRBV5-1|TRBJ1-5
ASSLDSGLNQPQH
>TRBV3-1/TRBV3-2|TRBJ2-3
ASSQDRLAGSYHADTQY
>TRBV7-3|TRBJ2-7
ASSVGTATYEQY
>TRBV5-1|TRBJ1-5
ASSESGGNQPQH
>TRBV19|TRBJ1-5
ASNLDRVSNQPQH
>TRBV11-2|TRBJ2-3
ASSRGASTDTQY
>TRBV11-2|TRBJ2-7
ASSLDRGYEQY
>TRBV6-5|TRBJ2-5
ASRPGQHQETQY
>TRBV6-5|TRBJ1-5
ASSYSRGHQPQH
>TRBV7-8|TRBJ1-6
ASSFSDRAGNSPLH
>TRBV6-2/TRBV6-3|TRBJ1-1
ASSLKDRRGAF
>TRBV29-1|TRBJ1-4
SVGTPELF
>TRBV3-1/TRBV3-2|TRBJ2-3
ASSQEQGPVEDTQY
>TRBV9|TRBJ2-3
ASSAPPGTYIPTDTQY
>TRBV5-4|TRBJ1-2
ASSHRDTFFYT
>TRBV6-4|TRBJ2-3
ASSPGLAADTQY
>TRBV12-5|TRBJ2-2
ASGSRRGAGELF